The rows below give T cell receptor beta chains drawn from one sample of a study of T-cell reconstitution after alpha-beta-depleted transplantation in children. TCRdb reanalysed the PCR reads using MiXCR and keeps one entry per CDR3 protein. The data contain about a million distinct CDR3 sequences, roughly 29% of them singletons. Here the sequenced sample was PBMCs, mostly from graft donor cells, taken 360 days after TCRalphabeta/CD19-depleted stem cell transplant. The receptors were sampled from a boy younger than two who had a stem cell transplant for SCID, so the T cells may come from the graft donor. Each CDR3 is given with its conserved first and last residue. A D gene is named only where the DNA matches it firmly. Rows may omit the clone size; those that give it use once, few, many or a size class.

v_gene	d_gene	j_gene	abundance	CDR3nt	CDR3aa
TRBV7-2	TRBD2	TRBJ2-1	NA	TGTGCCAGCAGCTTACCGGCGGGGGGAGGGGCTAATGAGCAGTTCTTC	CASSLPAGGGANEQFF
TRBV10-3	NA	TRBJ2-3	NA	TGTGCCATCAGTGGGGGTTCGGGGCCAGATACGCAGTATTTT	CAISGGSGPDTQYF
TRBV29-1	NA	TRBJ2-5	NA	TGCAGCGTTGAAGGCCATGGACCGCCCGGGACCCAGTACTTC	CSVEGHGPPGTQYF
TRBV20-1	NA	TRBJ2-1	NA	TGCAGTGCTAGAGAGGGAGCGGCACATCTCAATGAGCAGTTCTTC	CSAREGAAHLNEQFF
TRBV6-2/TRBV6-3	NA	TRBJ2-1	few	TGTGCCAGCAATACGAGGGTAACGACAGACTACAATGAGCAGTTCTTC	CASNTRVTTDYNEQFF
TRBV4-3	NA	TRBJ2-1	few	TGCGCCAGCAGCCAAGGCCGGGACACCTACTACAATGAGCAGTTCTTC	CASSQGRDTYYNEQFF
TRBV28	NA	TRBJ1-5	NA	TGTGCCAGCAGCCTATACTACGAACGCCAGACTTATCAGCCCCAGCATTTT	CASSLYYERQTYQPQHF
TRBV10-2	NA	TRBJ2-1	NA	TGCGCCAGTCAAGACAGCGTTGAGCAGTTCTTC	CASQDSVEQFF
TRBV6-2/TRBV6-3	NA	TRBJ1-2	NA	TGTGCCAGCAGTTACTCGAGGCTCGGTCCCGGGGCCTATGGCTACACCTTC	CASSYSRLGPGAYGYTF
TRBV15	NA	TRBJ2-1	few	TGTGCCACCAGCAGAGAAGCTACAGGGAAGGATTGGCAGTTCTTC	CATSREATGKDWQFF
TRBV5-6	TRBD1	TRBJ1-6	NA	TGTGCCAGCAGCGCCCGGGACAGGGGTAATTCACCCCTCCACTTT	CASSARDRGNSPLHF
TRBV11-2	NA	TRBJ2-3	NA	TGTGCCAGCATCCGCCGACCTATGTCCTACCAAAACACAGATACGCAGTATTTT	CASIRRPMSYQNTDTQYF
TRBV24-1	TRBD1	TRBJ1-5	NA	TGTGCCACCAGTGATTCTGCATCAGACAGGGGGTATAGGAGCAATCAGCCCCAGCATTTT	CATSDSASDRGYRSNQPQHF
TRBV2	TRBD2	TRBJ2-7	NA	TGTGCCAGCACCTCCCAGCGGGGGCTCTCCTACGAGCAGTACTTC	CASTSQRGLSYEQYF
TRBV28	TRBD2	TRBJ2-7	few	TGTGCCAGCAGTATCACTAGCGGGGCCCCGTTGAGGGACTTC	CASSITSGAPLRDF
TRBV4-1	NA	TRBJ2-7	few	TGTGCCAGCAGCCAAGAGGGCCTAACCTACGAGCAGTACTTC	CASSQEGLTYEQYF
TRBV6-5	NA	TRBJ1-2	NA	TGTGCCAGCGGCAGGGTATATGGCTACACCTTC	CASGRVYGYTF
TRBV2	NA	TRBJ2-7	once	TGTGCCAGCAGTGAAACGGACATTTCCTACGAGCAGTACTTC	CASSETDISYEQYF
TRBV15	NA	TRBJ2-1	NA	TGTGCCACCAGCTCTACAGGGTCCCCGAACTACAATGAGCAGTTCTTC	CATSSTGSPNYNEQFF
TRBV5-1	NA	TRBJ2-2	NA	TGCGCCAGCAGCTTGGACCTTTTCGTCGGGGAGCTGTTTTTT	CASSLDLFVGELFF
TRBV2	TRBD2	TRBJ2-1	few	TGTGCCAGCACCCGGGGACCTAGCGGGGTAGTTAATGAGCAGTTCTTC	CASTRGPSGVVNEQFF
TRBV27	NA	TRBJ2-7	NA	TGTGCCAGCAGTTTGGGAGCGATAGGGGAGCAGTACTTC	CASSLGAIGEQYF
TRBV5-1	NA	TRBJ1-1	few	TGCGCCAGCAGCTTGTTGGCAGGAGGCGTGAACACTGAAGCTTTCTTT	CASSLLAGGVNTEAFF
TRBV5-8	TRBD1	TRBJ2-3	few	TGTGCCAGCAGCTACAACCGGGACAGGGGCACAGATACGCAGTATTTT	CASSYNRDRGTDTQYF
TRBV2	NA	TRBJ2-7	few	TGTGCCATTTCCTCCGGGACCGCCATGCCCTACGAGCAGTACTTC	CAISSGTAMPYEQYF
TRBV5-7	NA	TRBJ2-6	NA	TGTGCCAGCAACCTCCGGGCCGGCTCTGGGGCCAACGTCCTGACTTTC	CASNLRAGSGANVLTF